A selection of T cell receptor beta chains follows, all from one sample in a study of OX40 agonist ivuxolimab in advanced cancers. The method was immunoSEQ multiplex PCR; TCRdb's version includes in-frame clones alone and lacks a portion of them. The profile shows about 67,000 clones, 70% to 90% of them singletons. The sequencing used CD4+ or CD8+ T cells sorted from blood, collected in a trial of the OX40 agonist ivuxolimab. Receptors were obtained from an adult with an advanced solid tumor such as melanoma, head and neck, liver or kidney cancer. The CDR3 runs from the conserved cysteine through the conserved F or W. D genes are given only for firm matches.

d_call,j_call,cdr3_length,v_call,cdr3_aa
-,TRBJ1-2,16,TRBV6-1,CASSGDPTVVAYGYTF
-,TRBJ1-1,13,TRBV5-8,CASSLDRNTEAFF
-,TRBJ1-1,14,TRBV5-1,CASSLGDPLAEAFF
TRBD1,TRBJ2-5,16,TRBV5-4,CASSLVGRGRGETQYF
-,TRBJ2-5,15,TRBV29-1,CSVEEGVVVLETQYF
-,TRBJ2-5,15,TRBV6-1,CASSEVGLVKETQYF
TRBD1,TRBJ2-5,16,TRBV5-1,CASSLGRKTGEETQYF
-,TRBJ1-1,13,TRBV7-3,CASSNQPGAEAFF
-,TRBJ1-3,17,TRBV4-1,CASSQDSGGLSGNTIYF
-,TRBJ1-5,13,TRBV5-8,CASSLIGHQPQHF
-,TRBJ1-6,13,TRBV4-2,CASSYNPDSPLHF
-,TRBJ1-5,16,TRBV6-6,CASTRGWSDSNQPQHF
-,TRBJ2-5,13,TRBV25-1,CASRGDGVETQYF
TRBD2,TRBJ2-3,15,TRBV7-3,CASSFRLAGIDTQYF
-,TRBJ2-1,15,TRBV5-5,CASQSDGSSYNEQFF
-,TRBJ1-2,14,TRBV7-3,CASSLQPDNGGYTF
-,TRBJ1-4,14,TRBV7-2,CASSLQGSNEKLFF
-,TRBJ2-3,14,TRBV6-6,CASSSPGLSDTQYF
TRBD2,TRBJ2-5,14,TRBV14,CASSQDTSGRTQYF
TRBD2,TRBJ2-5,13,TRBV5-4,CASSFRGEETQYF
-,TRBJ2-7,11,TRBV18,CATSTGNEQYF
-,TRBJ2-7,15,TRBV2,CASSPDSRRAYEQYF
-,TRBJ2-2,14,TRBV7-9,CASSLATLGGELFF
-,TRBJ2-3,13,TRBV30,CAWSEVRADTQYF
TRBD1,TRBJ1-6,16,TRBV2,CASTKSGTGYNSPLHF
-,TRBJ1-5,13,TRBV30,CAWSAGDGGPQHF
-,TRBJ2-1,16,TRBV6-5,CASSYTGGGSANEQFF
TRBD2,TRBJ2-5,17,TRBV9,CASSSGTSGGDEETQYF
-,TRBJ1-1,16,TRBV7-7,CASSLAGNPGRAEAFF
TRBD2,TRBJ2-7,14,TRBV2,CASTSGSLSYEQYF
-,TRBJ2-2,11,TRBV14,CASSYTGELFF
-,TRBJ2-5,11,TRBV28,CASRRQETQYF
-,TRBJ2-1,15,TRBV5-4,CASSFDGQSYNEQFF
TRBD2,TRBJ2-1,13,TRBV29-1,CSVVAGGSTEQFF
-,TRBJ1-6,15,TRBV7-2,CASSLVDGRNSPLHF
-,TRBJ1-2,14,TRBV6-5,CATKGGEGRGGYTF
-,TRBJ1-5,15,TRBV5-4,CASSPRRHRCKPQHF
TRBD1,TRBJ2-2,14,TRBV2,CASRRTGMGGELFF
-,TRBJ2-6,16,TRBV7-3,CASSFIGGTGANVLTF
-,TRBJ2-3,16,TRBV6-6,CASSYSGGGSPNTQYF
TRBD1,TRBJ2-7,16,TRBV7-2,CASSLLSGTGGHEQYF
TRBD1,TRBJ2-2,16,TRBV6-4,CASSVFGTGGTGELFF
TRBD2,TRBJ2-3,14,TRBV7-8,CASRIAGGTDTQYF
-,TRBJ2-5,14,TRBV6-1,CASSDLDSLVTQYF
TRBD2,TRBJ2-7,14,TRBV7-9,CASSSGGASYEQYF
-,TRBJ2-1,13,TRBV7-3,CASSFRDYNEQFF
-,TRBJ2-7,14,TRBV28,CASNLRGFTYEQYF
TRBD1,TRBJ2-7,14,TRBV19,CASTTGGAGHEQYF
-,TRBJ2-7,15,TRBV28,CASSDMGGDNYEQYF
-,TRBJ2-7,15,TRBV27,CASSLEGIEAYEQYF
-,TRBJ1-2,14,TRBV2,CASSVSLGPQGYTF
TRBD2,TRBJ2-7,14,TRBV11-3,CASSLGRGSYEQYF
-,TRBJ2-2,15,TRBV5-1,CASSLGAGNTGELFF
TRBD1,TRBJ2-2,16,TRBV28,CASSFPGQGGTGELFF
-,TRBJ1-2,11,TRBV20-1,CSARSELGYTF
TRBD1,TRBJ1-5,13,TRBV5-1,CASSSTGDQPQHF
-,-,11,TRBV5-1,CASSSNYEQYF
-,TRBJ2-7,15,TRBV5-4,CASGYGGARSYEQYF
-,TRBJ2-5,11,TRBV30,CAWSVSETQYF
-,TRBJ2-7,10,TRBV20-1,CSAGDYEQYF